This T cell receptor (beta chain) originates from a study of T-cell memory formation after mild COVID-19. Study-level findings and limits: Clones that got smaller from day 15 to 85 had even CD4/CD8, while clones growing later tipped toward CD4+. Some responding clones appeared in pre-infection memory, suggesting cross-reactive memory joined.

This CDR3 has 15 amino acids. Germline CDR1 reads SGHVS; CDR2 reads FQNEAQ. V was cut by 5 bases and J by 2 bases, with 13 bases left in between. In this sample, this clonotype turned up once. No antigen is known for it. Sample barcodes and UMIs were carried by the TCR alpha and TCR beta cDNA libraries that 5'RACE generated with constant-segment primers. TCRdb passed the 5' RACE reads through MiXCR, listing each CDR3 protein once. The repertoire holds about 600,000 distinct CDR3 sequences, about 22% seen once, with around 8.4% in the top ten. Material for sequencing was PBMCs or a T cell subset sorted from them (not recorded which). The sequence was collected from an adult woman who had mild COVID-19 (a few samples of this study predate the infection). Cell type and time point are not known. The chain uses TRBV7-8 and TRBJ1-5; no clear D. Written as DNA, the CDR3 is TGTGCCAGCAGCCGTGTGGGCAATGGCAATCAGCCCCAGCATTTT. Translation: CASSRVGNGNQPQHF.